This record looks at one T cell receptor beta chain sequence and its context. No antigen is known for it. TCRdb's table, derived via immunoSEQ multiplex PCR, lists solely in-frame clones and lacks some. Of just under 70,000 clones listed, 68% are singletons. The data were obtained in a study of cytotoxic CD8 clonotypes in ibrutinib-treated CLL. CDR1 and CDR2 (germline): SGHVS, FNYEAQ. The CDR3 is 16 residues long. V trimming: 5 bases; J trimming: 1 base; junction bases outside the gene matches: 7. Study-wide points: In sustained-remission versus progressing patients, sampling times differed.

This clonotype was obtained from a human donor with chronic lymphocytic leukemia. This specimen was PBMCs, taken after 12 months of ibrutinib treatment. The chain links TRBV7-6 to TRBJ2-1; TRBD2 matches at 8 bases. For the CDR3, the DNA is TGTGCCAGCAGCCCCGCCGGGGGGGGGTCCTACAATGAGCAGTTCTTC. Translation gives CASSPAGGGSYNEQFF.